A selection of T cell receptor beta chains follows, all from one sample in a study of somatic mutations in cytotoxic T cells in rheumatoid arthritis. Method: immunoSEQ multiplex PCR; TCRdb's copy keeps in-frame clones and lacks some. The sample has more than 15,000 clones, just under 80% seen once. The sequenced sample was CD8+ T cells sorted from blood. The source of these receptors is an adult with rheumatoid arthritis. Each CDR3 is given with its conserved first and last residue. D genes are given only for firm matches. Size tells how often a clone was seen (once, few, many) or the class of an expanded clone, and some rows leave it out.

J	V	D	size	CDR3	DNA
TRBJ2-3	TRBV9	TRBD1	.	CASSVAGTGGANTQYF	TGTGCCAGCAGCGTAGCTGGGACAGGGGGCGCAAATACGCAGTATTTT
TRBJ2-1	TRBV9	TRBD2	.	CASSSRLAETYNEQFF	TGTGCCAGCAGCTCCCGACTAGCGGAGACCTACAATGAGCAGTTCTTC
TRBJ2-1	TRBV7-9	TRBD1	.	CASSPAMDRGSEQFF	TGTGCCAGCAGCCCGGCGATGGACAGGGGATCTGAGCAGTTCTTC
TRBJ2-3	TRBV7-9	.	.	CARADLEEATDTQYF	TGTGCCAGGGCAGATCTAGAAGAAGCCACAGATACGCAGTATTTT
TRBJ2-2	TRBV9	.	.	CASSVGGRGTGELFF	TGTGCCAGCAGCGTAGGTGGGAGAGGCACCGGGGAGCTGTTTTTT
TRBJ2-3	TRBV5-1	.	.	CASSKEGGGPTDTQYF	TGCGCCAGCAGCAAAGAAGGGGGAGGGCCCACAGATACGCAGTATTTT
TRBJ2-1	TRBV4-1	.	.	CASSQESSPWDEQFF	TGCGCCAGCAGCCAAGAGTCAAGCCCCTGGGATGAGCAGTTCTTC
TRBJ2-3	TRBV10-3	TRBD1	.	CAISGTGEDTQYF	TGTGCCATCAGTGGGACAGGGGAAGATACGCAGTATTTT
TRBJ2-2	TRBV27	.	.	CASSWGGNTGELFF	TGTGCCAGCAGTTGGGGAGGGAACACCGGGGAGCTGTTTTTT
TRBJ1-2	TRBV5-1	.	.	CASSLEVDYGYTF	TGCGCCAGCAGCTTGGAGGTGGACTATGGCTACACCTTC
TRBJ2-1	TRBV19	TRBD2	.	CASSLAGAYNEQFF	TGTGCCAGTAGTCTAGCGGGAGCCTACAATGAGCAGTTCTTC
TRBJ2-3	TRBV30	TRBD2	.	CAWGDLAGADTQYF	TGTGCCTGGGGAGACTTAGCGGGGGCCGATACGCAGTATTTT
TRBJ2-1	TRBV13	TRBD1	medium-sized	CASSGGQGDNEQFF	TGTGCCAGCAGCGGGGGACAGGGGGACAATGAGCAGTTCTTC
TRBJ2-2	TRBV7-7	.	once	CASSLEGGDTGELFF	TGTGCTAGCAGCTTAGAGGGAGGCGACACCGGGGAGCTGTTTTTT
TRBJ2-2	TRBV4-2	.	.	CASSLRFGQGLGNTGELFF	TGTGCCAGCAGCCTCCGATTTGGGCAGGGTCTAGGGAACACCGGGGAGCTGTTTTTT
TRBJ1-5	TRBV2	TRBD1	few	CASSGDRFNQPQHF	TGTGCCAGCAGTGGGGACAGATTCAATCAGCCCCAGCATTTT
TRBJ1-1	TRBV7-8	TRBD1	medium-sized	CASSLGGQGFDEAFF	TGTGCCAGCAGCTTAGGGGGACAGGGTTTTGATGAAGCTTTCTTT
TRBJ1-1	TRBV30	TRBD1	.	CAWSVDGTAPLNTEAFF	TGTGCCTGGAGTGTAGACGGGACAGCACCGTTGAACACTGAAGCTTTCTTT
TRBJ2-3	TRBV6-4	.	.	CASSERGSTDTQYF	TGTGCCAGCAGTGAGCGGGGCAGCACAGATACGCAGTATTTT
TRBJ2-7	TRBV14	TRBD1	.	CASSLPGQGLYEQYF	TGTGCCAGCAGCCTCCCGGGACAGGGGCTGTACGAGCAGTACTTC
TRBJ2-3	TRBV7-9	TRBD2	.	CASSWGPPSGNEDTQYF	TGTGCCAGCAGCTGGGGCCCGCCTAGCGGGAATGAAGATACGCAGTATTTT
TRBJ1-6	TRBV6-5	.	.	CASRQGSSYNSPLHF	TGTGCCAGCAGGCAGGGGAGCTCCTATAATTCACCCCTCCACTTT
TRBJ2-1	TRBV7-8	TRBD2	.	CASATSGLYNEQFF	TGTGCCAGCGCCACTAGCGGACTCTACAATGAGCAGTTCTTC
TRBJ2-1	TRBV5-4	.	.	CASSSPERSYNEQFF	TGTGCCAGCAGCTCCCCGGAGCGTAGCTACAATGAGCAGTTCTTC
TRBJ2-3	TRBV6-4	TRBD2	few	CASSEGTSGTNTDTQYF	TGTGCCAGCAGTGAGGGGACTAGCGGGACGAACACAGATACGCAGTATTTT
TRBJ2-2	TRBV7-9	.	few	CASSFIYRANTGELFF	TGTGCCAGCAGCTTCATATACAGGGCTAACACCGGGGAGCTGTTTTTT